One and the same sample provided the 11 T cell receptor beta chains below, sequenced in a study of cytomegalovirus exposure and HLA in healthy donors. PCR was performed using 60 Vbeta and 13 Jbeta primers. Using immunoSEQ multiplex PCR, the repertoire was profiled, and TCRdb retains in-frame clones only, with some absent. The sample consists of over 80,000 clones, roughly 79% of them appearing once. Sequencing was carried out using PBMCs. Source of these receptors: a female donor in good health and CMV-seronegative.

This chain connects TRBV2 to TRBJ1-5; 7 bases are shared with TRBD1. After removal of 9 bases from V and 7 bases from J, the junction contained 9 bases not matched to a gene. This CDR3 contains 13 residues. Germline-derived CDR1 and CDR2 are SNHLY and FYNNEI. Written as DNA, the CDR3 is TGTGCCAGTTTCCAGGGGGAAGGGCAGCCCCAGCATTTT. Encoded protein: CASFQGEGQPQHF.

This clone was observed once. This rearrangement joins TRBV7-9 to TRBJ1-2, with 8 bases that match TRBD1. V dropped 3 bases and J dropped 2; count of bases not matched to a gene: 2. The CDR3 spans 14 residues. CDR1 and CDR2 from the germline V gene are SEHNR and FQNEAQ (reference sequence). DNA of the CDR3: TGTGCCAGCAGCTTGGACAGGGAAAACTATGGCTACACCTTC. Translating gives CASSLDRENYGYTF.

This clone was detected only a few times. The CDR3 DNA sequence: TGTGCCAGCAGCGCTAAACTAGGATACGAGCAGTACTTC. It codes for CASSAKLGYEQYF. This chain links TRBV6-1 with TRBJ2-7; possible D gene TRBD2, 5 bases. The germline V gene has CDR1 MNHNS and CDR2 SASEGT. Trimming stripped 6 bases from V and 4 bases from J, with 13 bases between. This CDR3 has 13 residues.

V usage is TRBV2 and J usage is TRBJ1-5; 7 bases map to TRBD1. The ends lost 2 bases at V and 2 bases at J; junction bases unmatched: 3. Per germline, CDR1 SNHLY and CDR2 FYNNEI. This CDR3 region has 15 residues. The CDR3 coding sequence is TGTGCCAGCAGTGAAACAGGGGTGGGCAATCAGCCCCAGCATTTT. This gives the protein CASSETGVGNQPQHF. Variable domain in full (rest from reference TRBV2 and TRBJ1-5): EPEVTQTPSHQVTQMGQEVILRCVPISNHLYFYWYRQILGQKVEFLVSFYNNEISEKSEIFDDQFSVERPDGSNFTLKIRSTKLEDSAMYFCASSETGVGNQPQHFGDGTRLSIL.

The chain links TRBV4-3 to TRBJ2-2, with TRBD1 matching over 9 bases. CDR3 length equals 19 residues. V was pared by 2 bases and J by 2 bases, with 12 bases of the junction left unmatched. Per germline, CDR1 LGHNA and CDR2 YSLEER. In DNA form, the CDR3 reads TGCGCCAGCAGCCAACGTACGTATGGGACAGGGACCAACACCGGGGAGCTGTTTTTT. Residues: CASSQRTYGTGTNTGELFF.

The J gene is TRBJ2-1, the V gene TRBV5-6, with 10 bases matching TRBD2. The CDR3 is made up of 15 amino acids. CDR1 and CDR2 (germline): SGHDT, YYEEEE. V trimming: 1 base; J trimming: 9 bases; junction bases outside the gene matches: 7. DNA of the CDR3: TGTGCCAGCAGCTTGAGAGTTAGCGGGGGGAGTGAGCAGTTCTTC. It yields the protein CASSLRVSGGSEQFF.

This clone was counted only a few times. The chain joins TRBV5-1 to TRBJ2-7, with TRBD2 matching over 13 bases. The CDR3 runs to 17 residues. The J segment lost 5 bases and the V segment lost 0 bases, leaving 8 bases of the junction unmatched. Germline V gives CDR1 SGHRS, CDR2 YFSETQ. CDR3: CASSLDTPGLAGNEQYF. As DNA, the CDR3 is TGCGCCAGCAGCTTGGATACCCCGGGACTAGCGGGGAACGAGCAGTACTTC.

This clone has a handful of counts. This chain joins TRBV7-9 and TRBJ1-5; no clear D. Looked up from germline, CDR1 is SEHNR and CDR2 is FQNEAQ (reference sequence). Between the trimmed V and J ends, which lost 10 bases and 1 base, there was a span of 17 bases. CDR3 size: 15 residues. In DNA form, the CDR3 reads TGTGCCACCCAGGCAGGCGGAGGGAGCAATCAGCCCCAGCATTTT. Its translation is CATQAGGGSNQPQHF. The variable domain in full, completed from reference TRBV7-9 and TRBJ1-5, reads DTGVSQNPRHKITKRGQNVTFRCDPISEHNRLYWYRQTLGQGPEFLTYFQNEAQLEKSRLLSDRFSAERPKGSFSTLEIQRTEQGDSAMYLCATQAGGGSNQPQHFGDGTRLSIL.

The genes are TRBV7-9 and TRBJ2-7, with 8 positions matching TRBD1. V lost 5 bases and J lost 4; bases outside the gene matches: 4. The germline V gene encodes CDR1 SEHNR and CDR2 FQNEAQ (reference sequence). This CDR3 region has 13 residues. The CDR3 bases are TGTGCCAGCAGCATCGACAGGGGATACGAGCAGTACTTC. Its protein product is CASSIDRGYEQYF.

This chain joins TRBV11-2 and TRBJ1-1; weak D call: TRBD1 (5 bases). From germline, CDR1 is SGHAT and CDR2 FQNNGV. The CDR3 length is 15 residues. Trimming cost V 8 bases and J 1 base, with 17 bases left between them. Here the CDR3 DNA reads TGTGCCAGCGTCGCAGGGCAGTATTCGAACACTGAAGCTTTCTTT. Protein product: CASVAGQYSNTEAFF. Looking up the rest from reference TRBV11-2 and TRBJ1-1 gives the full variable domain: EAGVAQSPRYKIIEKRQSVAFWCNPISGHATLYWYQQILGQGPKLLIQFQNNGVVDDSQLPKDRFSAERLKGVDSTLKIQPAKLEDSAVYLCASVAGQYSNTEAFFGQGTRLTVV.

The chain links TRBV30 to TRBJ2-1, with 7 bases aligning to TRBD2. Per the germline V gene, CDR1 is GTSNPN and CDR2 is SVGIG (reference sequence). V lost 0 bases, J lost 3 bases, and 8 bases stayed unmatched. This CDR3 is 16 amino acids long. The CDR3 protein is CAWSVQRTRDYNEQFF. CDR3 nucleotides: TGTGCCTGGAGTGTTCAGCGGACTAGAGACTACAATGAGCAGTTCTTC.